This T cell receptor beta chain was observed in a study of shared clonotypes between healthy human individuals (dated by TCRdb to about 2020). In the study overall: The cohort included three men and a couple of women between 18 and 49 years of age. To estimate repertoire size and how much clonotype sharing occurs between individuals, the study deeply sequenced the blood TCR repertoires of several healthy adults. Libraries were prepared and TCR repertoires were sequenced by different laboratories using diverse techniques, in order to increase sequencing depth and limit assay-specific biases. Leukapheresis yielded between about 0.85 and 10 billion PBMCs per donor.

TCR CDR3 regions were amplified from genomic DNA by multiplex PCR using the deep immunoSEQ assay. Extracted genomic DNA from each cell subset was spread evenly across all wells of several immunoSEQ 96-well plates, with each plate serving as a replicate. For unsorted PBMC, approximately 300 ng of genomic DNA, equivalent to approximately 28,000 T cell genomes, went into each replicate PCR. Ten immunoSEQ deep assay plates were used to sequence unsorted PBMC genomic DNA. Purified libraries were quantified with a Qubit 3.0 fluorometer, sized on a Bioanalyzer 2100, and re-quantified with the KAPA Library Quantification kit. Every immunoSEQ 96-well plate was sequenced on a separate single-read 150-cycle Illumina NextSeq 550 flow cell. The study's own analysis went as follows. Because the immunoSEQ output included only junctional sequences and no quality scores, the filtering could not be the same as the filtering used for full-length reads. Sequences were annotated with PyIR, a Python wrapper for IgBLAST v1.9, and V/J genes and CDR3 were assigned using IMGT germline references. Any read was removed if the V/J assignment was weak (E-value above 1e-6), the CDR3 was missing, or the read contained stop codons, out-of-frame junctions, or ambiguous translated residues. V3J clonotypes were defined as sequences sharing the same inferred V gene, J gene, and CDR3 amino acid sequence. The percentage overlap between two repertoires was calculated by dividing the number of shared unique clonotypes by the size of the smaller repertoire. Three approaches were used to assess repertoire richness: RTK rarefaction, the Chao1 estimator, and Recon v2.1 estimates of unobserved clonotypes. Entries here come from immuneACCESS through TCRdb and include only in-frame sequences with V and J called. Some clones fail to appear in such tables; in the studies checked, an unresolved V gene covers under half of the shortfall, and the cause of the remainder is unknown. The V and J calls and clone size were taken over from that table, and D and trimming were inferred from the DNA. The sample table records around 530,000 clones; around three quarters of these occur just once. More than 10% of the sample is taken by the ten largest.

This clone was observed a handful of times. The clone's antigen remains unknown. Within one base of it there is no much larger clone, and no base qualities were kept. Other DNA sequences in the sample encode the same CDR3. Overall study outcomes, separate from this receptor: Because the study included a small number of donors, the genetic and exposure-history diversity represented was limited. Pairwise subsampling indicated that sequencing depth was expected to affect the degree of clonotype sharing among donors. Only blood was sampled, and tissue TCR repertoires likely differ from those in blood.

The germline V gene provides CDR1 SGHRS and CDR2 YFSETQ. Counted from cysteine to phenylalanine, this CDR3 has 13 amino acids. Only the CDR3 region is kept as DNA, spanning 39 bases read in frame from base 1. V and J lose 4 bases and 3 bases, and a span of 10 bases separates them. Healthy HIV-negative adults with no recently reported acute infections or vaccinations were included as donors. All donors were Caucasian adults living in Nashville, Tennessee, USA. For unsorted samples, 80 million to 100 million PBMCs were counted, and genomic DNA was extracted using the QIAamp DNA Blood Mini kit. After blood collection by leukapheresis, PBMCs were isolated using Ficoll-Histopaque density gradient centrifugation and then cryopreserved in the vapor phase of liquid nitrogen.

This clonotype was obtained from a woman in her thirties or forties in good health. Some clones in this sample may be carry-over from other donors' samples. Material for sequencing was PBMCs. The chain is made from TRBV5-1 and TRBJ2-5; the D gene is perhaps TRBD1, on 6 matching bases. The encoded CDR3 is CASSRAGEETQYF. The DNA sequence is given as TGCGCCAGCAGCCGGGCAGGGGAAGAGACCCAGTACTTC.